This is a list of T cell receptor beta chains from one sample in a study of blood T cell repertoires in COVID-19. Clones were sequenced by immunoSEQ multiplex PCR, and TCRdb holds only the in-frame ones, with some missing. The repertoire holds about 97,000 clones, 70% to 90% seen once, with nearly 20% in the top ten. The sequenced material came from peripheral blood. These receptor sequences come from a human donor in a cohort sampled during active COVID-19. Both conserved end residues are part of each CDR3. D genes are given only for firm matches. A clone size is listed for some rows: how often the clone was seen (once, few, many), or a class if it is expanded.

clone_size	v_call	j_call	d_call	cdr3_nt	cdr3_aa
.	TRBV5-1	TRBJ2-7	TRBD1	TGCGCCAGCAGTCCACAGGGGGCTAACTACTACGAGCAGTACTTC	CASSPQGANYYEQYF
.	TRBV28	TRBJ1-2	.	TGTGCCAGCAGCTTGGACAGAACTAACTATGGCTACACCTTC	CASSLDRTNYGYTF
.	TRBV5-4	TRBJ2-1	TRBD2	TGTGCCAGCAGCCCACCGGGACTAGGGCACGATGAGCAGTTCTTC	CASSPPGLGHDEQFF
.	TRBV28	TRBJ1-2	.	TGTGCCAGCAGTTTATGGGGGGCTACTAACTATGGCTACACCTTC	CASSLWGATNYGYTF
.	TRBV12-3/TRBV12-4	TRBJ1-5	.	TGTGCCAGCAGGCTAAGTAGCAATCAGCCCCAGCATTTT	CASRLSSNQPQHF
.	TRBV5-1	TRBJ1-5	.	TGCGCCAGCAGCAAAGGGGGAAGCAATCAGCCCCAGCATTTT	CASSKGGSNQPQHF
.	TRBV19	TRBJ1-2	.	TGTGCCAGTAGTATAGATGGTGGCAGGGTAGCTAACTATGGCTACACCTTC	CASSIDGGRVANYGYTF
.	TRBV28	TRBJ2-7	.	TGTGCCAGCAGACCCGGGGACGCGGAGGGCGAGCAGTACTTC	CASRPGDAEGEQYF
.	TRBV28	TRBJ2-7	.	TGTGCCAGCACCGAGACTTTCAGCTCCTACGAGCAGTACTTC	CASTETFSSYEQYF
.	TRBV3-1/TRBV3-2	TRBJ2-3	.	TGTGCCAGCAGCCAAGCTAGGCACCACGTTAGCACAGATACGCAGTATTTT	CASSQARHHVSTDTQYF
.	TRBV20-1	TRBJ1-6	.	TGCAGTGCTAGTTCGGCTACTGGGGCCGCACCCCTCCACTTT	CSASSATGAAPLHF
.	TRBV11-2	TRBJ1-3	TRBD1	TGTGCCAGCAGCTTAGGGACAGGGGGCGGAAACACCATATATTTT	CASSLGTGGGNTIYF
.	TRBV27	TRBJ1-2	TRBD1	TGTGCCAGCAGTTCCCTTGTTCGGACAGGGAGGTACTACACCTTC	CASSSLVRTGRYYTF
.	TRBV19	TRBJ2-1	TRBD1	TGTGCCAGTAGTCCCGGGACAGACTACAATGAGCAGTTCTTC	CASSPGTDYNEQFF
.	TRBV19	TRBJ1-2	.	TGTGCCAGTAGTACCCCTATGCTCGACTCCGGGGGTGGCTACACCTTC	CASSTPMLDSGGGYTF
.	TRBV7-8	TRBJ2-1	.	TGTGCCAGCAGCTCAGGGGCCAGGAATGAGCAGTTCTTC	CASSSGARNEQFF
.	TRBV4-1	TRBJ1-4	.	TGCGCCAGCAGGATTCTAGGGGGGGAAGAAAAACTGTTTTTT	CASRILGGEEKLFF
.	TRBV4-2	TRBJ2-7	TRBD2	TGTGCCAGCAGCCCCTCTGTGAGCGGGAACTTTTACGAGCAGTACTTC	CASSPSVSGNFYEQYF
.	TRBV6-2/TRBV6-3	TRBJ2-7	.	TGTGCCAGCAGTTACCGCTTAAGACAGGTCTCCTACGAGCAGTACTTC	CASSYRLRQVSYEQYF
.	TRBV4-2	TRBJ2-7	.	TGTGCCAGCAGCCAAGCGACCGGCAGCGTGACCTACGAGCAGTACTTC	CASSQATGSVTYEQYF
.	TRBV7-8	TRBJ2-7	.	TGTGCCAGCAGCTTTAAACCCGACAGCTACGAGCAGTACTTC	CASSFKPDSYEQYF
.	TRBV21-1	TRBJ1-6	.	TGTGCCAGCAGCAGCGGGACAGACCGAGCCGGTTCACCCCTCCACTTT	CASSSGTDRAGSPLHF
.	TRBV19	TRBJ2-7	TRBD2	TGTGCCAGTAGGTTCAGGGACTATCATTCCTACGAGCAGTACTTC	CASRFRDYHSYEQYF
.	TRBV19	TRBJ2-1	TRBD2	TGTGCCAGTAGTATAGATCTTCAGCGGGGTTCTGGGAATGAGCAGTTCTTC	CASSIDLQRGSGNEQFF
once	TRBV2	TRBJ2-7	TRBD2	TGTGCCAGCAGTCGGGGGAGGGCCTCTGCCTACGAGCAGTACTTC	CASSRGRASAYEQYF
.	TRBV6-2/TRBV6-3	TRBJ2-7	TRBD2	TGTGCCAGCAGTTACCCCGGGACTAGCGGGATCACCTACGAGCAGTACTTC	CASSYPGTSGITYEQYF
.	TRBV11-2	TRBJ2-3	TRBD2	TGTGCCAGCAGCTTAGAAAGGCTAGCGGGCACAGATACGCAGTATTTT	CASSLERLAGTDTQYF
.	TRBV7-2	TRBJ2-7	.	TGTGCCAGCAGCTTAGGTAGGGACAGGCTGATGGGGGGGTACGAGCAGTACTTC	CASSLGRDRLMGGYEQYF
.	TRBV19	TRBJ1-4	TRBD1	TGTGCCAGTAGTCCTAGCGACAGGGGAAATGAAAAACTGTTTTTT	CASSPSDRGNEKLFF
.	TRBV5-1	TRBJ2-1	TRBD2	TGCGCCAGCAGCCCACTCCCCGGGACTAGCGGGAGGAATGAGCAGTTCTTC	CASSPLPGTSGRNEQFF
.	TRBV4-3	TRBJ2-7	.	TGCGCCAGCAGCCAAGAGGGGGCTTCCTACGAGCAGTACTTC	CASSQEGASYEQYF
.	TRBV20-1	TRBJ2-1	TRBD2	TGCAGTGCTAGTGCGCGTAGCGGGGGAAGCTCCTACAATGAGCAGTTCTTC	CSASARSGGSSYNEQFF
.	TRBV19	TRBJ2-5	TRBD2	TGTGCCAGTAGTCCGGGACTAGCGGGCCAAGAGACCCAGTACTTC	CASSPGLAGQETQYF
.	TRBV6-1	TRBJ1-1	.	TGTGCCAGCAGTGTGCGACTCCGTACTACTCTCTTGAGGACTGAAGCTTTCTTT	CASSVRLRTTLLRTEAFF
once	TRBV19	TRBJ2-5	.	TGTGCCAGTAGGCCCGGGGTCCAAGAGACCCAGTACTTC	CASRPGVQETQYF
once	TRBV7-2	TRBJ1-5	.	TGTGCCAGCAGCTCTCCGGGACACCACTATAGCAATCAGCCCCAGCATTTT	CASSSPGHHYSNQPQHF
.	TRBV6-2/TRBV6-3	TRBJ2-7	.	TGTGCCAGCAGTTACTCTGGCAGTTTAAACTACGAGCAGTACTTC	CASSYSGSLNYEQYF
.	TRBV6-5	TRBJ1-5	.	TGTGCCAGCAGCCAAGTGGTCGGGGGGGGTCAGCCCCAGCATTTT	CASSQVVGGGQPQHF
few	TRBV7-2	TRBJ1-5	.	TGTGCCAGCAGCCGGCTGGGGCAGGGTAATCAGCCCCAGCATTTT	CASSRLGQGNQPQHF
.	TRBV6-2/TRBV6-3	TRBJ2-7	.	TGTGCCAGCAGTCGCGAGGGGGAGAACGAGCAGTACTTC	CASSREGENEQYF
.	TRBV5-8	TRBJ1-6	.	TGTGCCAGCAGCTTATCTTTCCCGGGAACGAGGAATTCACCCCTCCACTTT	CASSLSFPGTRNSPLHF
.	TRBV7-8	TRBJ2-7	TRBD2	TGTGCCAGCAGACGTTCAAGACTAGCGGGAAACTACGAGCAGTACTTC	CASRRSRLAGNYEQYF
.	TRBV9	TRBJ2-1	TRBD1	TGTGCCAGCAGCACCACAGGGGACCCCTACAATGAGCAGTTCTTC	CASSTTGDPYNEQFF
.	TRBV7-6	TRBJ2-1	TRBD2	TGTGCCAGCAGCTTAACCTTTATATTGCGGGAGATGAACAATGAGCAGTTCTTC	CASSLTFILREMNNEQFF
.	TRBV7-9	TRBJ1-5	.	TGTGCCAGCAGCGGGGAGGGCAATCAGCCCCAGCATTTT	CASSGEGNQPQHF
.	TRBV6-1	TRBJ2-5	.	TGTGCCAGCAGTGAAACAGTCCAAGAGACCCAGTACTTC	CASSETVQETQYF
.	TRBV28	TRBJ2-7	TRBD1	TGTGCCAGCAGTTTTACGGGGACAGGGGTCAACGAGCAGTACTTC	CASSFTGTGVNEQYF
.	TRBV29-1	TRBJ2-1	TRBD2	TGCAGCGTTGAGCTACTAGCGGGCGTGAAGAGCTCCTACAATGAGCAGTTCTTC	CSVELLAGVKSSYNEQFF
.	TRBV11-2	TRBJ2-2	.	TGTGCCAGCAGCCAGGGCCCTACCGGGGAGCTGTTTTTT	CASSQGPTGELFF
.	TRBV6-1	TRBJ2-7	.	TGTGCCAGCAGTGAATTGGACACCCGAGAAGGTTACGAGCAGTACTTC	CASSELDTREGYEQYF
.	TRBV9	TRBJ2-1	TRBD2	TGTGCCAGCAGCGCAGGGACTAGCGATGAGCAGTTCTTC	CASSAGTSDEQFF
.	TRBV9	TRBJ1-2	TRBD1	TGTGCCAGCAGCCCCACTTCCGGGACAGAGTATGGCTACACCTTC	CASSPTSGTEYGYTF
.	TRBV7-9	TRBJ2-3	.	TGTGCCAGCAGCCCTATTACAGATACGCAGTATTTT	CASSPITDTQYF